This T cell receptor beta chain was identified in a study of cytomegalovirus exposure and HLA in healthy donors. Note on this clone: Its cognate antigen is unknown.

General observations from the study: Whilst most TCR sequences proved rare, a subset of public TCRs occurred across many donors. It is likely that the observed cluster of highly shared sequence variants was a sequencing artifact.

PCR amplification relied on 60 Vbeta primers (plus 13 Jbeta primers). This table comes from immunoSEQ multiplex PCR, and its TCRdb copy is limited to in-frame clones, with some not included. This sample's table reports 70,000 or so clones. Germline assignment: CDR1 LNHDA and CDR2 SQIVND (reference sequence). V was shortened by 5 bases and J by 0 bases, with 11 bases between the two germline ends. CDR3 length equals 14 residues. This chain links TRBV19 with TRBJ2-7; possible D gene TRBD1, 6 bases. The specimen sequenced was PBMCs. This TCR was sampled from a boy younger than 18 in good health and CMV-seronegative. DNA for the CDR3: TGTGCCAGTAGTCGAACAGGGAACTCCTACGAGCAGTACTTC. Protein product: CASSRTGNSYEQYF.